This T cell receptor (beta chain) was sequenced for a study of control samples from healthy donors and cancer patients (dated by TCRdb to 2019 to 2021). Libraries were built with the immunoSEQ multiplex PCR assay. TCRdb limited this immuneACCESS table to in-frame rearrangements with V and J called. A share of clones is missing; checked studies link under half to unresolved V genes, and the rest is unexplained. For this sample the table gives over 50,000 clones, of which roughly 87% were detected only once. Clones ranked in the top ten supply about 3.8% of the sample. As to this clone: Its antigen specificity is not known. The input lacks base qualities; no much larger clone sits a single base away.

Relative to germline, V is missing 9 bases and J is missing 7 bases, with 6 bases of the junction outside any gene match. Per the germline V gene, MGHDK is the CDR1 and SYGVNS is the CDR2. Reading from cysteine to phenylalanine, the CDR3 counts 13 amino acids. The read is trimmed to its CDR3 DNA, 39 bases read in frame from base 1. The chain is assembled from TRBV25-1 and TRBJ1-5; 10 junctional bases match TRBD1. This sequence originates from a man aged 50 or older in good health. Material for sequencing was blood. The CDR3 amino acid sequence is: CASSGTGVQPQHF. The sequenced DNA is TGTGCCAGTTCCGGGACAGGGGTGCAGCCCCAGCATTTT. Full variable domain (CDR3 extended with the reference TRBV25-1 and TRBJ1-5 proteins): EADIYQTPRYLVIGTGKKITLECSQTMGHDKMYWYQQDPGMELHLIHYSYGVNSTEKGDLSSESTVSRIRTEHFPLTLESARPSHTSQYLCASSGTGVQPQHFGDGTRLSIL.